The clone carrying this T cell receptor (beta chain) has a handful of counts. Its specificity is not known. Gene names are the mouse ones. The read finishes 4 residues shy of the CDR3 end, and the germline J gene is used to complete it. This entry comes from a study of CD8+ T cells in alopecia areata. Study-level information: Those receiving the skin were roughly 6-10-week-old female C3H/HeJ mice, whose grafts came from approximately 6-12-month-old C3H/HeJ donors with spontaneous alopecia. Overall study results and limits: Compared with mice, patients displayed less clear TCR sharing, possibly for HLA-related reasons. Scalp lesions, especially in alopecia totalis/universalis, had higher clonality than normal scalp.

Trimming removed 0 bases from V and 0 bases from J, with 6 bases in between. Germline CDR1 FNHDT, CDR2 SITEND (reference sequence). The CDR3 totals 14 residues. Sorting of pooled cutaneous lymph node cells used CD4, CD8alpha, NKG2D, NKG2ACE and other markers. RNA extraction and reverse transcription yielded cDNA as sequencing template. Sequencing used immunoSEQ multiplex PCR; TCRdb keeps in-frame clones, though not all of them. There are fewer than 9,500 clones in the sample, none observed a single time. Sequencing was done on a sample of CD8+ T cells sorted from a lymph node. This rearrangement joins TRBV19 to TRBJ1-2; D gene uncertain. This receptor was taken from a C3H/HeJ mouse with alopecia areata. The strain is characterized by the MHC haplotype H2-k. The sequenced CDR3 bases are TGTGCCAGCAGTATAGACAATGCAAACTCC. It yields the protein CASSIDNANS. The complete CDR3 reads CASSIDNANSDYTF.